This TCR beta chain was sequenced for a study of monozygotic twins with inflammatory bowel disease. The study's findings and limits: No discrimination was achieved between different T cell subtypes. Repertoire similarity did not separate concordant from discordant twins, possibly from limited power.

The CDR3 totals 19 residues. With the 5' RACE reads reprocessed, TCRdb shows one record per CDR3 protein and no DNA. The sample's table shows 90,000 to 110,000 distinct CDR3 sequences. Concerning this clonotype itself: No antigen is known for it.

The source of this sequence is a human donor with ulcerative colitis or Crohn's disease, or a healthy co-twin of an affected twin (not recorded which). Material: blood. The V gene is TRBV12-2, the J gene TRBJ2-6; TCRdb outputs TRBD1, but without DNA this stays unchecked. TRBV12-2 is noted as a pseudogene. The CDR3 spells CASRLGFRTPISGANVLTF.